A single sample gave rise to the 18 T cell receptor beta chains below, sequenced in a study of shared clonotypes between healthy human individuals. Sequencing was performed with immunoSEQ multiplex PCR; in TCRdb, only in-frame clones are kept and a portion is missing. The sample contains 2 million to 3 million clones, over 85% of which appear only once. The specimen sequenced was naive CD4+ T cells from PBMCs. The subset is: CD45RA+ positively selected. All receptors derive from a man younger than 30 in good health. Some clones in this sample may be carry-over from other donors' samples.

The rearrangement links TRBV2 to TRBJ2-7; 8 bases fit TRBD1. The V gene's germline CDR1 is SNHLY and CDR2 FYNNEI. This CDR3 has 13 amino acids. With 7 bases clipped from V and 6 bases from J, the junction kept 8 bases outside the gene matches. CDR3 nucleotides: TGTGCCAGCAATACGCAGGGGGCCGGCGAGCAGTACTTC. Protein product: CASNTQGAGEQYF.

The chain is built from TRBV7-6 and TRBJ2-5; either TRBD1 or TRBD2 may fit D (5 bases each). CDR3 length equals 14 residues. V was cut by 1 base and J by 7 bases, with 13 bases left in between. CDR1 SGHVS and CDR2 FNYEAQ come from the germline V gene. In DNA form, the CDR3 reads TGTGCCAGCAGCTTAGGAGGGCCCCAGGGGACCCAGTACTTC. The encoded protein is CASSLGGPQGTQYF.

This chain uses TRBV5-4 with TRBJ2-5; 8 bases line up with TRBD1. The CDR3 totals 14 residues. Germline V gene sequence: CDR1 SGHNT, CDR2 YYREEE (reference sequence). V lost 4 bases, J lost 11 bases, and 13 bases stayed unmatched. The CDR3 is CASSPGGSLFQQYF. The CDR3 coding sequence is TGTGCCAGCAGCCCAGGGGGCTCCCTTTTCCAGCAGTACTTC.

This clone has more than one count but fewer than ten. This sequence joins TRBV30 and TRBJ1-1; no reliable D call. V lost 0 bases to trimming and J lost 7 bases, with 9 bases between them. The CDR3 runs 12 residues. Germline CDR1 GTSNPN, CDR2 SVGIG (reference sequence). The CDR3 DNA sequence: TGTGCCTGGAGTGTACACAGCCATGAAGCTTTCTTT. As protein: CAWSVHSHEAFF. Supplemented by reference TRBV30 and TRBJ1-1, the full variable domain reads SQTIHQWPATLVQPVGSPLSLECTVEGTSNPNLYWYRQAAGRGLQLLFYSVGIGQISSEVPQNLSASRPQDRQFILSSKKLLLSDSGFYLCAWSVHSHEAFFGQGTRLTVV.

The rearrangement uses TRBV5-5 and TRBJ2-4; TRBD2 is a possible D gene (5 bases). The V gene lost 4 bases and the J gene lost 7 bases, with 12 bases spanning the gap. CDR1 is SGHKS, CDR2 YYEKEE, per germline (reference sequence). This CDR3 region has 13 residues. The CDR3 DNA reads as TGTGCCAGCAGCCGGAGGACGGGCAACATTCAGTACTTC. It codes for CASSRRTGNIQYF.

This chain links TRBV19 with TRBJ1-1, with 8 positions matching TRBD1. Losses at the gene ends were 5 bases for V and 6 bases for J; bases not matched to a gene: 11. Germline CDR1 LNHDA, CDR2 SQIVND (reference sequence). This CDR3 spans 15 amino acids. CDR3 loop: CASSWSGTGFAEAFF. The CDR3 region has the DNA TGTGCCAGTAGTTGGTCCGGGACAGGTTTCGCTGAAGCTTTCTTT.

This clone appeared a single time. The rearrangement links TRBV28 to TRBJ1-1, with D tentatively TRBD1 (5 bases). Germline V lookup: CDR1 MDHEN, CDR2 SYDVKM. The V end lost 10 bases, the J end lost 4 bases, and 19 bases lay between the germline ends. The CDR3 sequence is 14 residues long. Written as DNA, the CDR3 is TGTGCCACCAAGGAGAGGGGATTGGGCACTGAAGCTTTCTTT. Translated, it gives CATKERGLGTEAFF. The full variable domain, its missing parts supplied by reference TRBV28 and TRBJ1-1, is DVKVTQSSRYLVKRTGEKVFLECVQDMDHENMFWYRQDPGLGLRLIYFSYDVKMKEKGDIPEGYSVSREKKERFSLILESASTNQTSMYLCATKERGLGTEAFFGQGTRLTVV.

This clone was detected only once. The gene calls are TRBV11-2 and TRBJ1-2; no reliable D call. CDR3 length: 16 amino acids. The V gene's germline CDR1 is SGHAT and CDR2 FQNNGV. The V and J ends lost 1 base and 5 bases respectively, with 17 bases between them. CDR3 nucleotide sequence: TGTGCCAGCAGCTTAGGGGCATTGCGGCAGCCATATGGCTACACCTTC. It is translated as CASSLGALRQPYGYTF. The whole variable domain, filled in from reference TRBV11-2 and TRBJ1-2, reads EAGVAQSPRYKIIEKRQSVAFWCNPISGHATLYWYQQILGQGPKLLIQFQNNGVVDDSQLPKDRFSAERLKGVDSTLKIQPAKLEDSAVYLCASSLGALRQPYGYTFGSGTRLTVV.

J is TRBJ2-3 and V is TRBV11-3; 9 positions match TRBD1. CDR3 length: 14 amino acids. Trimming removed 5 bases from V and 4 bases from J; junction bases left unmatched: 4. CDR1 and CDR2 (germline): SGHNT, YENEEA. CDR3 in amino acids: CASSPGQGADTQYF. DNA of the CDR3: TGTGCCAGCAGCCCGGGACAGGGCGCAGATACGCAGTATTTT.

This chain connects TRBV7-3 to TRBJ2-1; a weak D match, TRBD2 (5 bases). Germline-derived CDR1 and CDR2 are SGHTA and FQGTGA. V was clipped by 2 bases and J by 0 bases, with 8 bases between them. This CDR3 spans 15 amino acids. The CDR3 DNA is TGTGCCAGCAGCTTAGAGGGAGCCTCCTACAATGAGCAGTTCTTC. Protein: CASSLEGASYNEQFF. Combining the CDR3 with reference TRBV7-3 and TRBJ2-1 gives the whole variable domain GAGVSQTPSNKVTEKGKYVELRCDPISGHTALYWYRQSLGQGPEFLIYFQGTGAADDSGLPNDRFFAVRPEGSVSTLKIQRTERGDSAVYLCASSLEGASYNEQFFGPGTRLTVL.

The sample holds one count of this clone. This chain connects TRBV7-2 to TRBJ2-5, with 12 bases fitting TRBD2. The CDR3 length is 15 residues. Germline-derived CDR1 and CDR2 are SGHTA and FQGNSA. V trimming: 4 bases; J trimming: 5 bases; junction bases outside the gene matches: 5. In nucleotides, the CDR3 is TGTGCCAGCAGCTCCCTAGCGGGAGGGCCGGAGACCCAGTACTTC. It encodes CASSSLAGGPETQYF.

This clone occurred once. The rearrangement uses TRBV7-2 and TRBJ2-1; D gene unclear. The germline gives CDR1 SGHTA, CDR2 FQGNSA. V was cut by 2 bases and J by 0 bases, with 11 bases left in between. This CDR3 contains 16 residues. The CDR3 is CASSLWLSSSYNEQFF. The CDR3 DNA reads as TGTGCCAGCAGCTTATGGCTCTCTAGCTCCTACAATGAGCAGTTCTTC.

The chain uses TRBV28 and TRBJ1-2; tentative D call: TRBD1 (5 bases). Trimming pared 8 bases from V and 2 bases from J, leaving 12 bases between. This CDR3 contains 13 residues. CDR1 and CDR2 from the germline V gene are MDHEN and SYDVKM. The DNA for the CDR3 is TGTGCCAGCGCCCTGGGGGGGAACTATGGCTACACCTTC. Its translation is CASALGGNYGYTF.

This clone was found a few times. This sequence joins TRBV6-6 and TRBJ1-1, with 7 bases lining up with TRBD1. The germline gives CDR1 MNHNY, CDR2 SVGAGI (reference sequence). V lost 0 bases and J lost 6; bases outside the gene matches: 4. The CDR3 contains 14 residues. The CDR3 protein is CASSYSDRAAEAFF. For the CDR3, the DNA is TGTGCCAGCAGTTACTCCGACAGGGCCGCTGAAGCTTTCTTT.

This chain uses TRBV5-6 with TRBJ1-1; TRBD1 agrees at 7 bases. CDR3 size: 13 residues. The germline CDR1 and CDR2 sequences are SGHDT and YYEEEE. Trimming at V came to 4 bases and at J to 8 bases, leaving 8 bases not matched to a gene. Written as DNA, the CDR3 is TGTGCCAGCAGCGATGGGACAGCCATAGAAGCTTTCTTT. This gives the protein CASSDGTAIEAFF.

The chain employs TRBV27 and TRBJ2-7, with a tentative D call TRBD2 (6 bases). The CDR3 has 13 amino acids. V lost 2 bases and J 6 bases, leaving 11 bases between the germline ends. CDR1 is MNHEY, CDR2 SMNVEV, per germline (reference sequence). CDR3 DNA sequence: TGTGCCAGCAGTTTAACCGGGAGTGGCGAGCAGTACTTC. It codes for CASSLTGSGEQYF.

The J gene is TRBJ2-2, the V gene TRBV7-2; D is unresolved. The CDR3 spans 12 residues. Germline CDR1 is SGHTA and CDR2 is FQGNSA. V lost 2 bases to trimming and J lost 6 bases, with 4 bases between them. CDR3 sequence: CASSLWAGELFF. The DNA of the CDR3 is TGTGCCAGCAGCTTATGGGCCGGGGAGCTGTTTTTT.

The rearrangement joins TRBV7-2 to TRBJ2-1, with 8 bases aligning to TRBD2. Losses at the gene ends were 0 bases for V and 11 bases for J; bases not matched to a gene: 3. This CDR3 is built from 13 residues. The germline V gene encodes CDR1 SGHTA and CDR2 FQGNSA. The CDR3 protein is CASSLAPSGQQFF. CDR3 in DNA: TGTGCCAGCAGCTTAGCTCCTAGCGGGCAGCAGTTCTTC.